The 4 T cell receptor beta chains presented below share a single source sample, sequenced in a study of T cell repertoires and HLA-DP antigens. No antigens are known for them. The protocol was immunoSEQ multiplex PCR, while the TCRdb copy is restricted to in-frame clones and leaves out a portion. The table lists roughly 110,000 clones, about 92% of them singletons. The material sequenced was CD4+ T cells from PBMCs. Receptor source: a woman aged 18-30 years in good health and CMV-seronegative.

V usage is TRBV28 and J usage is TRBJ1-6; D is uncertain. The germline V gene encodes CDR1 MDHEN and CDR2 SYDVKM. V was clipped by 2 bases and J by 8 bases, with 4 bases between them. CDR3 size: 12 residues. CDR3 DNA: TGTGCCAGCAGTTTACAGGATTCACCCCTCCACTTT. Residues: CASSLQDSPLHF. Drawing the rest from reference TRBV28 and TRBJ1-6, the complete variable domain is DVKVTQSSRYLVKRTGEKVFLECVQDMDHENMFWYRQDPGLGLRLIYFSYDVKMKEKGDIPEGYSVSREKKERFSLILESASTNQTSMYLCASSLQDSPLHFGNGTRLTVT.

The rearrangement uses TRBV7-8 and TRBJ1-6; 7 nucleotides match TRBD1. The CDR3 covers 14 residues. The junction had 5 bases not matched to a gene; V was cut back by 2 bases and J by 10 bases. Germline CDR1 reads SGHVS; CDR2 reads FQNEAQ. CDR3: CASSLNRGESPLHF. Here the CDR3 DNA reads TGTGCCAGCAGCTTAAACAGGGGCGAATCACCCCTCCACTTT.

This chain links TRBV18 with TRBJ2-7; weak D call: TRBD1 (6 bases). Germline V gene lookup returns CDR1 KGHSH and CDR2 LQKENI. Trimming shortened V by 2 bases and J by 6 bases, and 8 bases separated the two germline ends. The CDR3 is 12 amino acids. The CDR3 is CASSPGQSEQYV. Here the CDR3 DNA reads TGTGCCAGCTCACCAGGACAGAGCGAGCAGTACGTC.

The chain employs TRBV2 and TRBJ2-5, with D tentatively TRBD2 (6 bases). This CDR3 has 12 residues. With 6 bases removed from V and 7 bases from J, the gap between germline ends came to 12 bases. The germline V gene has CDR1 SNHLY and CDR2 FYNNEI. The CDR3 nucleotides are TGTGCCAGCAGGGAGGGCGCACGGACCCAGTACTTC. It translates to CASREGARTQYF.